This T cell receptor beta chain is from a study of CD8+ T cells in alopecia areata. Study as a whole: Disease severity was quantified as SALT score of affected scalp area.

The sample's treatment: oral pan-JAK inhibitor, 5-10 mg twice daily. In alopecia areata patients, both lesional scalp punch biopsies and peripheral blood were collected. It was from PBMCs that CD4+ and CD8+ T cells were sorted. CDR1 and CDR2 (germline): DFQATT, SNEGSKA (reference sequence). The V and J ends lost 3 bases and 4 bases respectively, with 5 bases between them. This CDR3 has 11 residues. RNA, once extracted, was reverse transcribed into cDNA for use as the sequencing template. This table comes from immunoSEQ multiplex PCR, and its TCRdb copy is limited to in-frame clones, with some not included. The data show roughly 220,000 clones, over 60% seen once. Remarks on this clone: Its target is unknown.

Study-wide findings and caveats: More clonal than normal scalp was lesional scalp, particularly alopecia totalis/universalis.

The rearrangement links TRBV20-1 to TRBJ2-3; D gene unclear. This sequence was found in a human donor with alopecia areata. The specimen comprised CD4+ T cells sorted from blood, sampled at week 44, from a patient treated with tofacitinib. The DNA of the CDR3 is TGCAGTGCTAGTCATGCAGATACGCAGTATTTT. Translated: CSASHADTQYF.